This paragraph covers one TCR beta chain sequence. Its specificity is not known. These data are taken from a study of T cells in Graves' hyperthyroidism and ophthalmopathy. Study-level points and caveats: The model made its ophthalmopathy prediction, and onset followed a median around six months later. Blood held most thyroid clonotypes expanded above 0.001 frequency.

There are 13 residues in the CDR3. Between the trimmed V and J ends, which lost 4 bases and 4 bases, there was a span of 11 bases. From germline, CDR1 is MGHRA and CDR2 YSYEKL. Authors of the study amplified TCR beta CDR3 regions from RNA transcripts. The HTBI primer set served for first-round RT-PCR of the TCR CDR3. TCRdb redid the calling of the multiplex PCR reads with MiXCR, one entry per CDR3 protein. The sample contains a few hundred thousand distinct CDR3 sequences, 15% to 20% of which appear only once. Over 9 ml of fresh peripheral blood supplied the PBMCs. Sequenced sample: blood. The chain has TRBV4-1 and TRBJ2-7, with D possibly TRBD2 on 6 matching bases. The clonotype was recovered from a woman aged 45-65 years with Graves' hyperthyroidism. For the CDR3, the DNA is TGCGCCAGCAGCCCCTTGGCGGGGTACGAGCAGTACGTC. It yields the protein CASSPLAGYEQYV.